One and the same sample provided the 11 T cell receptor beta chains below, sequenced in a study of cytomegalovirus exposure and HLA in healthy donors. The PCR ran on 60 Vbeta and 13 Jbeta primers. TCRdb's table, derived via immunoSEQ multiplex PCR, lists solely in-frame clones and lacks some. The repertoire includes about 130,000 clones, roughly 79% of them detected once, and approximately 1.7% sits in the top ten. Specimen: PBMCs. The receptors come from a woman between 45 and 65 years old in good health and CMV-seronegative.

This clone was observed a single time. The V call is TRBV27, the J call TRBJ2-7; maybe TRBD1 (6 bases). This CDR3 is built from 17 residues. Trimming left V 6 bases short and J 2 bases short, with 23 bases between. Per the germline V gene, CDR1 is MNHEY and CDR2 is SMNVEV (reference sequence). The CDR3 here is CASSQGWTVKGPYEQYV. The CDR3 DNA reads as TGTGCCAGCAGCCAAGGCTGGACAGTAAAAGGGCCCTACGAGCAGTACGTC.

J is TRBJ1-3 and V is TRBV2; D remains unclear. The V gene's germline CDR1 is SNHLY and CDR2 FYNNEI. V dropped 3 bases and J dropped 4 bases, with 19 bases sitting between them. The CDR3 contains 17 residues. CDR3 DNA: TGTGCCAGCAGTGAGGTCGGGAGTCGGGCCGTAGGAAACACCATATATTTT. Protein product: CASSEVGSRAVGNTIYF. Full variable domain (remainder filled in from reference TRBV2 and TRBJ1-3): EPEVTQTPSHQVTQMGQEVILRCVPISNHLYFYWYRQILGQKVEFLVSFYNNEISEKSEIFDDQFSVERPDGSNFTLKIRSTKLEDSAMYFCASSEVGSRAVGNTIYFGEGSWLTVV.

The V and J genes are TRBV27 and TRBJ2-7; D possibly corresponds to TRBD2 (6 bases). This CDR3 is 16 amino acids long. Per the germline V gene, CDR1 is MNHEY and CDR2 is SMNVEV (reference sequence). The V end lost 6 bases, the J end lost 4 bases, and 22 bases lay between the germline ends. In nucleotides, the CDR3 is TGTGCCAGCAGCCCCCGAGGTGGGGGGAGACAATACGAGCAGTACGTC. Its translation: CASSPRGGGRQYEQYV.

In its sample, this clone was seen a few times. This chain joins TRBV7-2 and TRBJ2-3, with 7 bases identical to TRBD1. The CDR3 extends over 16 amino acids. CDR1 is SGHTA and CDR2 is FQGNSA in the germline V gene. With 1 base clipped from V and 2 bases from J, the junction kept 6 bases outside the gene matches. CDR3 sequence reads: CASSLGWTGDTDTQYF. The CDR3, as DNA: TGTGCCAGCAGCTTAGGTTGGACAGGAGACACAGATACGCAGTATTTT.

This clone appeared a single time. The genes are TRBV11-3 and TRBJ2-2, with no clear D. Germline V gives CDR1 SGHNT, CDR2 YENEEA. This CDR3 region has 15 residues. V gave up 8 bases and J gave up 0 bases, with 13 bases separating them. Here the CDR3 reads CASGSRGTNTGELFF. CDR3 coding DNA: TGTGCCAGCGGCTCGAGAGGCACGAACACCGGGGAGCTGTTTTTT.

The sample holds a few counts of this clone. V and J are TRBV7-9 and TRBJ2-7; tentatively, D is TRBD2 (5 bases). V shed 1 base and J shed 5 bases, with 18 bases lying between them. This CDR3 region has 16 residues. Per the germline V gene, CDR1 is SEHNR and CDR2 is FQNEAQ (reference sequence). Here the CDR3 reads CASSLGTLVWSDEQYF. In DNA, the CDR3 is TGTGCCAGCAGCTTAGGCACACTAGTGTGGAGTGACGAGCAGTACTTC.

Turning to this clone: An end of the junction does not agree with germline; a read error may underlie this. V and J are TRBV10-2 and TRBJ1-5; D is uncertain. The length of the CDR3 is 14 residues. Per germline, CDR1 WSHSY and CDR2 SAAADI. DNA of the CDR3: TGCGCCAGCAGTGAATCGGGGAGGGATCAGCCCCAGAATTTT. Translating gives CASSESGRDQPQNF.

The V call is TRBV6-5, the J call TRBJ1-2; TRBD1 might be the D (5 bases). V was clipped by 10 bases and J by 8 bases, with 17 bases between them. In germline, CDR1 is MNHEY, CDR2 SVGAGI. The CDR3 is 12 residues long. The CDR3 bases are TGTGCCACCAACGGGGGGGAGGAGGGCTACACCTTC. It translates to CATNGGEEGYTF.

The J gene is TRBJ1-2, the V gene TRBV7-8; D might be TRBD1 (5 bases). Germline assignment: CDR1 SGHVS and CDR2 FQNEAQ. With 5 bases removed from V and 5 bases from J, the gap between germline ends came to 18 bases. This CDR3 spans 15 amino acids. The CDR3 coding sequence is TGTGCCAGCAGCCTACGCTTCGGGACTGATTATGGCTACACCTTC. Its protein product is CASSLRFGTDYGYTF.

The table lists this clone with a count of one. DNA for the CDR3: TGTGCCAGCAGTTTATCGAGGACAGCTAGCAATCAGCCCCAGCATTTT. Protein sequence: CASSLSRTASNQPQHF. This chain uses TRBV27 with TRBJ1-5; the D gene is possibly TRBD1 (6 bases). This CDR3 is 16 amino acids long. From germline, CDR1 is MNHEY and CDR2 SMNVEV (reference sequence). Trimming took off 0 bases at V and 0 bases at J, with 9 bases between the two ends.

In nucleotides, the CDR3 is TGTGCCAGCAGGGGGGGACAGTTGCAGTTCTTC. This codes for CASRGGQLQFF. The genes are TRBV2 and TRBJ2-1, with TRBD1 as a possible D gene (7 bases). The length of the CDR3 is 11 residues. Trimming cost V 6 bases and J 12 bases, with 12 bases left between them. CDR1 is SNHLY, CDR2 FYNNEI, per germline.